These T cell receptor beta chains were read from a single sample in a study of graft-versus-host responses after intestinal transplantation. TCRdb's copy holds only in-frame clones and misses some; the assay was immunoSEQ multiplex PCR. The repertoire consists of around 90,000 clones, with 85% to 95% occurring once and the leading ten covering around 0.067%. Antigens for these TCRs are unknown. The sample was unstimulated CD8+ T cells sorted from spleen or lymph node cells, taken before transplant. The receptors derive from a human donor who was the organ donor for an intestinal transplant. Each CDR3 is given with its conserved first and last residue. The D gene is left open where the match is weak. Part of the rows lack a size; the others show once, few, many or a class for expanded clones.

clone_size | d_call | j_call | v_call | cdr3_nt | cdr3_aa
. | TRBD1 | TRBJ2-5 | TRBV28 | TGTGCCAGCAGTCCCATGACAGGGAACCAAGAGACCCAGTACTTC | CASSPMTGNQETQYF
. | . | TRBJ2-1 | TRBV9 | TGTGCCAGCAGCACAGAAGGTTGGGCCGCCTCCTACAATGAGCAGTTCTTC | CASSTEGWAASYNEQFF
. | . | TRBJ1-1 | TRBV7-2 | TGTGCCAGCAGCTTAATAGACAGGCAAAACACTGAAGCTTTCTTT | CASSLIDRQNTEAFF
once | . | TRBJ1-2 | TRBV9 | TGTGCCAGCAGCACCCGACAGGTTGACGAAGACTATGGCTACACCTTC | CASSTRQVDEDYGYTF
. | . | TRBJ1-2 | TRBV7-9 | TGTGCCAGCAGACAACGGGGATTCTATGGCTACACCTTC | CASRQRGFYGYTF
. | . | TRBJ1-1 | TRBV5-6 | TGTGCCAGCAGCGCCACAGAGAACACTGAAGCTTTCTTT | CASSATENTEAFF
. | . | TRBJ2-1 | TRBV27 | TGTGCCAGCAGTTTCTCTAGAACAGGCGAGCAGTTCTTC | CASSFSRTGEQFF
. | TRBD2 | TRBJ2-1 | TRBV4-1 | TGCGCCAGCAGCCCAAGCGGGGGGGCCTCCCATGAGCAGTTCTTC | CASSPSGGASHEQFF
once | TRBD1 | TRBJ2-1 | TRBV15 | TGTGCCACCAGCCTACGGACAGGAGCCTACAATGAGCAGTTCTTC | CATSLRTGAYNEQFF
. | TRBD1 | TRBJ2-5 | TRBV9 | TGTGCCAGCAGCCGGACAGGGGGCTCCCAAGAGACCCAGTACTTC | CASSRTGGSQETQYF
. | . | TRBJ1-2 | TRBV7-9 | TGTGCCATTACCCCTCAGGGGTATCCAAAGCCGTATGGCTACACCTTC | CAITPQGYPKPYGYTF
. | . | TRBJ2-1 | TRBV5-6 | TGTGCCAGCAGTCTGGCAGGCAATGAGCAGTTCTTC | CASSLAGNEQFF
. | TRBD1 | TRBJ1-4 | TRBV6-1 | TGTGCCAGCAGGACAGGGGTCACTAATGAAAAACTGTTTTTT | CASRTGVTNEKLFF
. | TRBD2 | TRBJ2-1 | TRBV10-1 | TGCGCCAGCAGTGAGCGTAGCGGGGGTAACAATGAGCAGTTCTTC | CASSERSGGNNEQFF
. | . | TRBJ2-2 | TRBV14 | TGTGCCAGCAGCCCGTATAACAGGGACACCGGGGAGCTGTTTTTT | CASSPYNRDTGELFF
. | TRBD1 | TRBJ2-7 | TRBV27 | TGTGCCAGCAGTTCCGTAGGTAGGGGGCTGTCCTACGAGCAGTACTTC | CASSSVGRGLSYEQYF
. | TRBD1 | TRBJ2-2 | TRBV7-3 | TGTGCCAGCAGCTTGTCGGGACAGGGCACCGGGGAGCTGTTTTTT | CASSLSGQGTGELFF
. | TRBD1 | TRBJ1-5 | TRBV4-1 | TGCGCCAGCAGCCAAGGATTGCCGGGACAGGGGGCCCAGCCCCAGCATTTT | CASSQGLPGQGAQPQHF
. | TRBD1 | TRBJ1-2 | TRBV29-1 | TGCAGCGCAACAGGGGGCCGCGCCTATGGCTACACCTTC | CSATGGRAYGYTF
once | . | TRBJ1-2 | TRBV11-2 | TGTGCCAGCAGCTTAGGGCCAGGGGCTGGCTACACCTTC | CASSLGPGAGYTF
. | TRBD2 | TRBJ2-1 | TRBV30 | TGTGCCTGGAGCCTAGCGGGGAATGAGCAGTTCTTC | CAWSLAGNEQFF
. | . | TRBJ1-1 | TRBV7-9 | TGTACCAGCAGCTTATTCGGACCCCCCGGACACTATGCGGACACTGAAGCTTTCTTT | CTSSLFGPPGHYADTEAFF
. | TRBD2 | TRBJ2-3 | TRBV7-3 | TGTGCCAGCAGCCCCGGGACTAGCGGTGCAGATACGCAGTATTTT | CASSPGTSGADTQYF
. | . | TRBJ2-3 | TRBV11-2 | TGTGCCAGCAGCTGGCCGCGACTAGGTGTAACAGATACGCAGTATTTT | CASSWPRLGVTDTQYF
. | TRBD2 | TRBJ2-1 | TRBV11-2 | TGTGCCAGCAGCGATAGCGGGGATGGAAACAATGAGCAGTTCTTC | CASSDSGDGNNEQFF
. | . | TRBJ1-2 | TRBV5-1 | TGCGCCAGCAGCTTGGAAGGCCCGGGAGCGTCCTTC | CASSLEGPGASF
. | . | TRBJ2-1 | TRBV2 | TGTGCCAGCACCCTACTCGCCGGGAGTGAAAACAATGAGCAGTTCTTC | CASTLLAGSENNEQFF
once | TRBD2 | TRBJ2-3 | TRBV15 | TGTGCCACCAGCAGAGATCCGGGGGGGGCCGATACGCAGTATTTT | CATSRDPGGADTQYF
. | . | TRBJ2-1 | TRBV5-1 | TGCGCCAGCAGCTCCGATTCTAGTTACTACAATGAGCAGTTCTTC | CASSSDSSYYNEQFF
once | TRBD2 | TRBJ2-5 | TRBV7-8 | TGTGCCAGCAGCTTAGGAGGGCGGGGGGGCCAAGAGACCCAGTACTTC | CASSLGGRGGQETQYF
. | . | TRBJ1-2 | TRBV2 | TGTGCCAGCAGTGAAACAGCATCTTCCTATGGCTACACCTTC | CASSETASSYGYTF
. | TRBD2 | TRBJ2-1 | TRBV4-1 | TGCGCCAGCAGTAGCGGGAGTTCCTACAATGAGCAGTTCTTC | CASSSGSSYNEQFF
. | TRBD2 | TRBJ2-7 | TRBV2 | TGTGCCAGCAGTAGCGGGAGGACCTCCTACGAGCAGTACTTC | CASSSGRTSYEQYF
once | . | TRBJ2-2 | TRBV15 | TGTGCCACCAGCAGAGATTGGAATACAGGCTTGCCCGGGGAGCTGTTTTTT | CATSRDWNTGLPGELFF
. | TRBD1 | TRBJ1-1 | TRBV14 | TGTGCCAGCAGCCAGGGCGCCACAGGGGGCCTCAACACTGAAGCTTTCTTT | CASSQGATGGLNTEAFF
. | TRBD2 | TRBJ2-7 | TRBV5-1 | TGCGCCAGCAGCTTCAGACTAGCCCAAGTCGTCAACGAGCAGTACTTC | CASSFRLAQVVNEQYF
. | TRBD2 | TRBJ2-2 | TRBV6-1 | TGTGCCAGCCTAGCGGGGGGGCCGGGCGGGGAGCTGTTTTTT | CASLAGGPGGELFF
. | . | TRBJ2-7 | TRBV2 | TGTGCCAGCAGTGAAAAATTTCGAGGACAGCCCCTATTTACCTACGAGCAGTACTTC | CASSEKFRGQPLFTYEQYF
. | . | TRBJ2-7 | TRBV4-1 | TGCGCCAGCAGCCAAGATCTCGGGACTTCCTACGAGCAGTACTTC | CASSQDLGTSYEQYF
. | . | TRBJ2-7 | TRBV6-1 | TGTGCCAGCAGCCAGATCTGGGAGCAGTACTTC | CASSQIWEQYF